The present T cell receptor (beta chain) was sequenced within a study of blood T cells in healthy people across ages. Study outcomes and limitations: Per million T cells, TCR beta diversity dropped about linearly as age rose.

To note about this clonotype: Its matching antigen is unknown.

Alongside a J-beta primer mix, a sample-barcoded 5' primer served in a second PCR lasting about 7 to 11 cycles. TCRdb analysed the 5' RACE reads with MiXCR anew, one entry per CDR3 protein. Among some 1.4 million distinct CDR3 sequences, about 43% were seen once, and the ten largest hold less than 8%. Deletions cut 2 bases from V and 7 bases from J, with 10 bases between. This CDR3 contains 14 residues. Germline-derived CDR1 and CDR2 are SGHRS and YFSETQ. Ranging in age from about 6 to 90, the donors were healthy Caucasian individuals from Russia. The source is a woman between 18 and 29 years old in good health. What was sequenced was blood. The chain uses TRBV5-1 and TRBJ1-6; D remains ambiguous. CDR3 nucleotides: TGCGCCAGCAGCTTACACCTAGGGAATTCACCCCTCCACTTT. Its translation: CASSLHLGNSPLHF.